The present entry profiles one TCR beta chain with its context. Source study methods: Nucleated cell number was recorded as an estimate derived from reference gene primer amplification. Some clones are missing from TCRdb's copy, which holds only in-frame ones; the method was immunoSEQ multiplex PCR. The DNA was the basis for D and trimming; V, J and clone size are from that table. Of around 200,000 clones detected, 85% to 90% appear once; the ten largest clones hold around 1.7%. This sample stems from a study of blood T cell repertoires in COVID-19. Study-wide background: The samples span acute and convalescent COVID-19 from the United States, Italy and Spain. The analysed material was cDNA or gDNA that came from T cells, B-cell-depleted T cells, or PBMCs.

This receptor was taken from a man between 18 and 35 years old with active or convalescent COVID-19. The sequenced sample was peripheral blood.

The CDR3 DNA reads TGCGCCAGCAGCTTGGAAAGCAGGGGGCAGGTTTTCTTT. Its protein is CASSLESRGQVFF. V usage is TRBV5-1 and J usage is TRBJ1-1; 8 bases are shared with TRBD1. The V gene end was trimmed by 0 bases and the J gene end by 13 bases; junction bases not matched to a gene: 8. The CDR3 has 13 amino acids. Germline assignment: CDR1 SGHRS and CDR2 YFSETQ. The full variable domain, completed using reference TRBV5-1 and TRBJ1-1, is KAGVTQTPRYLIKTRGQQVTLSCSPISGHRSVSWYQQTPGQGLQFLFEYFSETQRNKGNFPGRFSGRQFSNSRSEMNVSTLELGDSALYLCASSLESRGQVFFGQGTRLTVV.